The rows below give T cell receptor beta chains drawn from one sample of a study of blood T cell repertoires in COVID-19. The repertoire was sequenced with immunoSEQ multiplex PCR; TCRdb's copy has only in-frame clones and lacks some. The data contain approximately 260,000 clones, 85% to 90% of them singletons. The sequenced sample consisted of peripheral blood. The receptors were gathered from a middle-aged woman with acute or convalescent COVID-19. Each CDR3 is given with its conserved first and last residue. D genes are given only for firm matches. A row's size may be missing; if present it is once, few, many or a size class.

v_call	d_call	clone_size	j_call	cdr3_nt	cdr3_aa
TRBV6-6	NA	NA	TRBJ2-3	TGTGCCAGCAGCCTAGTTTTGGGCACAGATACGCAGTATTTT	CASSLVLGTDTQYF
TRBV18	TRBD2	NA	TRBJ2-3	TGTGCCAGCTCACTAAATAGCGGGGGGAACACAGATACGCAGTATTTT	CASSLNSGGNTDTQYF
TRBV7-2	TRBD1	NA	TRBJ1-2	TGTGCCAGCAGCTTGAGGGACAGGGGGTACTATGGCTACACCTTC	CASSLRDRGYYGYTF
TRBV11-1	NA	NA	TRBJ2-3	TGTGCCAGCAGCTTACTATTGAGGGATACGCAGTATTTT	CASSLLLRDTQYF
TRBV24-1	TRBD2	NA	TRBJ2-3	TGTGCCACCAGTGGGGCAGCGGGGGGCCTCACAGATACGCAGTATTTT	CATSGAAGGLTDTQYF
TRBV6-5	TRBD1	NA	TRBJ1-1	TGTGCCAGCAGTTCCGGGACAGGGGGCGCGGGCACTGAAGCTTTCTTT	CASSSGTGGAGTEAFF
TRBV11-2	NA	NA	TRBJ1-1	TGTGCCAGCAGCTCCCTAGGAGGGATAACTGAAGCTTTCTTT	CASSSLGGITEAFF
TRBV20-1	NA	NA	TRBJ1-1	TGCAGGGCGGGTAAGGGCACTGAAGCTTTCTTT	CRAGKGTEAFF
TRBV5-4	NA	NA	TRBJ1-1	TGTGCCAGCAGCTTGAATGGCCGCAACACTGAAGCTTTCTTT	CASSLNGRNTEAFF
TRBV4-1	TRBD1	NA	TRBJ2-5	TGCGCCAGCAGCCAAGGCTCCGGGACAGGGGTAAGGGAGACCCAGTACTTC	CASSQGSGTGVRETQYF
TRBV6-1	NA	NA	TRBJ1-6	TGTGCCAGCAGTGAAGCGCGGGACAATTCACCCCTCCACTTT	CASSEARDNSPLHF
TRBV19	NA	NA	TRBJ1-2	TGTGCCAGTAGTATTCGGGGGTCGGTTGACTATGGCTACACCTTC	CASSIRGSVDYGYTF
TRBV6-1	NA	NA	TRBJ1-2	TGTGCCAGCAGTGAGGTTGGTCAGAACGTCTATGGCTACACCTTC	CASSEVGQNVYGYTF
TRBV11-2	TRBD2	NA	TRBJ2-3	TGTGCCAGCAGCTCAGTCGGGGGGGGGCTCACAGATACGCAGTATTTT	CASSSVGGGLTDTQYF
TRBV19	TRBD1	NA	TRBJ1-2	TGTGCCAGTAGTATCGGGACAGCTAATAACTATGGCTACACCTTC	CASSIGTANNYGYTF
TRBV27	TRBD1	few	TRBJ1-3	TGTGCCAGCAGGAGACAGGGGGCGCAGGGAAACACCATATATTTT	CASRRQGAQGNTIYF
TRBV20-1	TRBD2	NA	TRBJ2-5	TGCAGTGCTAGTGTTCTAGCGGGGCAAGAGACCCAGTACTTC	CSASVLAGQETQYF
TRBV19	TRBD1	NA	TRBJ1-4	TGTGCCAGTAGAGGGACAGGGCGAAGGGAAAAACTGTTTTTT	CASRGTGRREKLFF
TRBV24-1	TRBD1	NA	TRBJ2-3	TGTGCCACCAGTGATTTTCAGGGGGCCCTCCCAGATACGCAGTATTTT	CATSDFQGALPDTQYF
TRBV12-5	NA	NA	TRBJ1-5	TGTGCTAGTGCCGACGACAGCGTAGGAGGGAGCAATCAGCCCCAGCATTTT	CASADDSVGGSNQPQHF
TRBV12-3/TRBV12-4	NA	NA	TRBJ1-5	TGTGCCAGCAGTCCGGTCCTCAATCAGCCCCAGCATTTT	CASSPVLNQPQHF
TRBV5-6	TRBD1	once	TRBJ1-2	TGTGCCAGCAGCATCGCGACAGGGTATAGTTACTATGGCTACACCTTC	CASSIATGYSYYGYTF
TRBV4-1	TRBD2	NA	TRBJ2-5	TGCGCCAGCAGCCAACTAGCGGGGGTCCTGGAGACCCAGTACTTC	CASSQLAGVLETQYF
TRBV6-5	NA	NA	TRBJ1-2	TGTGCCAGCAGTTACTCGATCTTCGGCTATGGCTACACCTTC	CASSYSIFGYGYTF
TRBV30	NA	NA	TRBJ1-3	TGTGCCTGGAGTGTAGGGGGCTCTGGAAACACCATATATTTT	CAWSVGGSGNTIYF
TRBV20-1	TRBD1	NA	TRBJ1-6	TGCAGTGCTAGTACAGGGGGGTATAATTCACCCCTCCACTTT	CSASTGGYNSPLHF
TRBV21-1	NA	few	TRBJ2-6	TGTGCCAGCAGCAAGGCCGTCTCTGGGGCCAACGTCCTGACTTTC	CASSKAVSGANVLTF
TRBV27	NA	NA	TRBJ1-1	TGTGCCAGCAGTCCATTGGGGGCAGCCTCGAACACTGAAGCTTTCTTT	CASSPLGAASNTEAFF